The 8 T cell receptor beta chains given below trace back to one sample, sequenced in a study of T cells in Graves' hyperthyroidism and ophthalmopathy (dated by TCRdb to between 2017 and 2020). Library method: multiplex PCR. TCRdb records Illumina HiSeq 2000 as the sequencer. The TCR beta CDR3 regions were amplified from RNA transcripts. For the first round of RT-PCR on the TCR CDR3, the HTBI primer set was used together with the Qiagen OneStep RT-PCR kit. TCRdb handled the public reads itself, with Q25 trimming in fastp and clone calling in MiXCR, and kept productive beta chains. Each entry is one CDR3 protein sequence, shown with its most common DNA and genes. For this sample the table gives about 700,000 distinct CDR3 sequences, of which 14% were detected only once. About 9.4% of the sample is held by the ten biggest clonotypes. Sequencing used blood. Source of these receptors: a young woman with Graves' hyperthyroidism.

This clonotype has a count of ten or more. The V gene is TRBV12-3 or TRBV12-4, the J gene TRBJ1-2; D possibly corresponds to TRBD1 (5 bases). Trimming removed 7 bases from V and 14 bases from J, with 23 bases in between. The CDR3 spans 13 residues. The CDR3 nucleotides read TGTGCCAGCACCCCCCGCAGGGCCCGGCCGAGTACCTTC. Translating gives CASTPRRARPSTF.

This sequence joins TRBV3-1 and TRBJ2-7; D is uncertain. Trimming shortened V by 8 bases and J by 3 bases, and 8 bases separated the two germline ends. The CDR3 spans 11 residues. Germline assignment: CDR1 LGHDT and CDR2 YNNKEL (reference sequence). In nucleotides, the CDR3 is TGTGCCAGCGGCGGTTTCTACGAGCAGTACTTC. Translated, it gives CASGGFYEQYF.

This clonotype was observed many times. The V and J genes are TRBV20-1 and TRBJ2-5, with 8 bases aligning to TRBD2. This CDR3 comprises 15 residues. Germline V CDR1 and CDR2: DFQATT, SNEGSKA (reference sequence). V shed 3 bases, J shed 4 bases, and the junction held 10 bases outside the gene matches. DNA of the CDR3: TGCAGTGCTAGCGATCCGGGAGGGCCGGGAGAGACCCAGTACTTC. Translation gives CSASDPGGPGETQYF.

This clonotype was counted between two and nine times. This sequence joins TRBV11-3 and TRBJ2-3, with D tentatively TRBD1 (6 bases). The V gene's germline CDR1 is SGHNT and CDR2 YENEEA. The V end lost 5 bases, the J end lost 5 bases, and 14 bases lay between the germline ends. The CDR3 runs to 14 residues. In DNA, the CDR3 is TGTGCCAGCAGCCCGGGACACGGGGTAGATACGCAGTATTTT. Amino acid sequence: CASSPGHGVDTQYF.

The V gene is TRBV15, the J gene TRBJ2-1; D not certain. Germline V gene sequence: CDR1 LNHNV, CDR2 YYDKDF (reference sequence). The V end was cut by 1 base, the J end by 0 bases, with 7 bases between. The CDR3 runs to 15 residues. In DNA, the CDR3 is TGTGCCACCAGCAGAGTCCAGAGCTCCTACAATGAGCAGTTCTTC. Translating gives CATSRVQSSYNEQFF.

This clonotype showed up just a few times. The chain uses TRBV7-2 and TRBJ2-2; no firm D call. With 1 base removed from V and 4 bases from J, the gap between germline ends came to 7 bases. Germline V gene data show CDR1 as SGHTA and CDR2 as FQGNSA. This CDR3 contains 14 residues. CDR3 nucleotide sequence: TGTGCCAGCAGCTTAGAAGTTGGCACCGGGGAGCTGTTTTTT. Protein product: CASSLEVGTGELFF.

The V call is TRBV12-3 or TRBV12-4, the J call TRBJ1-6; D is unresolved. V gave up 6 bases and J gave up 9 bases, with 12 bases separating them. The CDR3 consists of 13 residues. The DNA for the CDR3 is TGTGCCAGCAGGATAAGCCAGACTTCACCCCTCCACTTT. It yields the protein CASRISQTSPLHF.

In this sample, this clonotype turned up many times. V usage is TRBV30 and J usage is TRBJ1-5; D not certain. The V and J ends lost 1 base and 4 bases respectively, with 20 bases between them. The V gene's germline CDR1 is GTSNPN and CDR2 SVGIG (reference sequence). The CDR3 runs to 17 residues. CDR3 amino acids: CAWSAPAPPDANQPQHF. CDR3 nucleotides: TGTGCCTGGAGTGCCCCTGCTCCCCCGGACGCAAATCAGCCCCAGCATTTT.